In this sample, the clone carrying this T cell receptor (beta chain) turned up many times. Its antigen is still unknown. Libraries for TCR beta were made by quantitative 5'-RACE with molecular barcodes. TCRdb re-analysed the 5' RACE reads in MiXCR, keeping a single row per CDR3 protein. Among 200,000 to 250,000 distinct CDR3 sequences listed, more than 9% were seen once. This CDR3 has 15 residues. Trimming removed 6 bases at V and 8 bases at J, with 22 bases between. Germline V gene data show CDR1 as MDHEN and CDR2 as SYDVKM. The data are from a study of CD8 T cells in ankylosing spondylitis. Points from the study as a whole: Reportedly, matched ankylosing spondylitis synovial fluid was significantly enriched for disease-linked clones. A TCR beta motif of fewer than ten highly homologous variants seemed to mark ankylosing spondylitis blood. Past studies reported some motif variants in reactive arthritis synovial fluid and blood.

The sample was blood, either unsorted or a sorted T cell fraction (not recorded which). The chain has TRBV28 and TRBJ1-1; maybe TRBD1 (5 bases). The sequence was collected from a male donor with ankylosing spondylitis or in good health (not recorded which). CDR3 sequence: CASSGGGASHREAFF. The CDR3 bases are TGTGCCAGCAGCGGCGGTGGGGCGTCCCACCGGGAAGCTTTCTTT. The full variable domain, completed using reference TRBV28 and TRBJ1-1, is DVKVTQSSRYLVKRTGEKVFLECVQDMDHENMFWYRQDPGLGLRLIYFSYDVKMKEKGDIPEGYSVSREKKERFSLILESASTNQTSMYLCASSGGGASHREAFFGQGTRLTVV.